These T cell receptor beta chains were read from a single sample in a study of human T cells and chemical hapten exposure. TCRdb re-derived calls from the RACE reads in MiXCR, one entry per CDR3 protein. The table records tens of thousands of distinct CDR3 sequences, 9.5% to 15% of them present only once. Sequences were derived from whole blood, sampled in connection with sensitization to the hapten diphenylcyclopropenone (DPC). Receptors were obtained from a woman in her 30s with alopecia areata. Some clones in this sample may be carry-over from other donors' samples. The CDR3 runs from the conserved cysteine through the conserved F or W. A D gene is named only where the DNA matches it firmly. Clone size is given for some rows only: seen once, a few or many times, or a class if the clone is expanded.

NA	TRBJ1-1	TRBV6-5	many	CASSYSSVRNTEAFF	TGTGCCAGCAGTTACTCGTCAGTTCGAAACACTGAAGCTTTCTTT
NA	TRBJ2-1	TRBV28	NA	CASSLGKGPVYEQFF	TGTGCCAGCAGTTTGGGTAAAGGGCCCGTCTATGAGCAGTTCTTC
NA	TRBJ1-2	TRBV28	NA	CATYSGGSTMGGYTF	TGTGCCACCTACTCTGGGGGCTCTACTATGGGCGGCTACACCTTC
NA	TRBJ2-5	TRBV7-9	many	CASSPRGTETQYF	TGTGCCAGCAGCCCGAGGGGGACAGAGACCCAGTACTTC
NA	TRBJ2-3	TRBV29-1	NA	CSVVGDTDTQYF	TGCAGCGTTGTTGGGGACACAGATACGCAGTATTTT
NA	TRBJ2-5	TRBV7-6	many	CASSLEATPREPQYF	TGTGCCAGCAGCTTAGAGGCGACCCCAAGAGAGCCCCAGTACTTC
NA	TRBJ2-7	TRBV20-1	few	CSARFGSYEQYF	TGCAGTGCTAGATTTGGGTCCTACGAGCAGTACTTC
TRBD2	TRBJ2-5	TRBV7-2	NA	CASSLIAGVGETQYF	TGTGCCAGCAGCTTAATAGCGGGAGTAGGAGAGACCCAGTACTTC
TRBD1	TRBJ2-1	TRBV29-1	few	CSVPEPTGSIDNEQFF	TGCAGCGTACCGGAACCGACAGGGAGCATTGACAATGAGCAGTTCTTC
NA	TRBJ2-5	TRBV28	NA	CASSSDGTRRPETQYF	TGTGCCAGCAGTTCAGACGGGACTCGGCGGCCGGAGACCCAGTACTTC
NA	TRBJ2-7	TRBV18	many	CASSPAGQSPKGYF	TGTGCCAGCTCACCAGCGGGACAGAGTCCGAAGGGGTACTTC
NA	TRBJ1-1	TRBV18	many	CASSPSIREAFF	TGTGCCAGCTCACCGTCAATCAGGGAAGCTTTCTTT
TRBD1	TRBJ1-2	TRBV6-2/TRBV6-3	NA	CASSEPGTANYGYTF	TGTGCCAGCAGTGAACCCGGGACAGCTAACTATGGCTACACCTTC
NA	TRBJ2-2	TRBV20-1	few	CSAPGPTPGELFF	TGCAGTGCTCCGGGACCTACGCCAGGGGAGCTGTTTTTT
NA	TRBJ1-4	TRBV18	many	CASSPPTLGYEKLFF	TGTGCCAGCTCACCACCGACGTTGGGGTATGAAAAACTGTTTTTT
TRBD1	TRBJ1-1	TRBV3-1	few	CASSRLPQGTEAFF	TGTGCCAGCAGCAGACTACCACAGGGGACTGAAGCTTTCTTT
NA	TRBJ2-3	TRBV7-2	few	CASSRVVGGVTDTQYF	TGTGCCAGCAGCCGAGTCGTCGGAGGGGTCACAGATACGCAGTATTTT
TRBD2	TRBJ2-3	TRBV4-2	many	CASSQEGTRTSDTQYF	TGTGCCAGCAGCCAAGAAGGGACTAGGACGTCAGATACGCAGTATTTT
TRBD1	TRBJ2-2	TRBV7-9	few	CASRPRQGVNTGELFF	TGTGCCAGCCGTCCCCGACAGGGAGTGAACACCGGGGAGCTGTTTTTT
TRBD2	TRBJ2-5	TRBV3-1	many	CASSLRLAGGTRDGAQYF	TGTGCCAGCAGTCTCAGACTAGCGGGAGGAACCAGGGACGGGGCCCAGTACTTC
NA	TRBJ1-5	TRBV20-1	few	CSARPSNQPQHF	TGCAGTGCTAGGCCTTCCAATCAGCCCCAGCATTTT
NA	TRBJ2-3	TRBV4-2	NA	CASSQEAPPQITDTQYF	TGTGCCAGCAGCCAAGAGGCCCCTCCCCAGATCACAGATACGCAGTATTTT
NA	TRBJ1-2	TRBV24-1	many	CATSDSNRRYGYTF	TGTGCCACCAGTGATTCTAACAGGAGATATGGCTACACCTTC
NA	TRBJ2-7	TRBV28	few	CASSVPTPLSYEQYF	TGTGCCAGCAGTGTACCGACACCCCTCTCCTACGAGCAGTACTTC
NA	TRBJ2-1	TRBV5-6	many	CASSLQRAEQFF	TGTGCCAGCAGCTTACAGCGGGCTGAGCAGTTCTTC
TRBD2	TRBJ2-7	TRBV12-3/TRBV12-4	few	CASSFASGSGEQYF	TGTGCCAGCAGTTTCGCTAGCGGGAGTGGCGAGCAGTACTTC
NA	TRBJ2-2	TRBV28	medium-sized	CASSLIPSFGVRWEQDTGELFF	TGTGCCAGCAGTTTAATCCCTAGTTTCGGAGTGCGGTGGGAACAAGACACCGGGGAGCTGTTTTTT
NA	TRBJ2-4	TRBV28	many	CASSFSGYEAKNIQYF	TGTGCCAGCAGTTTTTCGGGGTATGAAGCCAAAAACATTCAGTACTTC
NA	TRBJ1-5	TRBV18	many	CASSQDSVNQPQHF	TGTGCCAGCTCCCAAGACAGTGTTAATCAGCCCCAGCATTTT
NA	TRBJ2-5	TRBV7-2	NA	CASTLPGRSTETQYF	TGTGCCAGCACCCTCCCCGGGAGATCCACCGAGACCCAGTACTTC
TRBD2	TRBJ2-5	TRBV3-1	NA	CASLLAGRETQYF	TGTGCCAGCTTACTAGCGGGACGCGAGACCCAGTACTTC
TRBD2	TRBJ2-7	TRBV16	NA	CASSQRASGLSYEQYF	TGTGCCAGCAGCCAACGCGCTAGCGGCCTCTCCTACGAGCAGTACTTC
NA	TRBJ2-1	TRBV7-2	few	CASSLDGVSYNEQFF	TGTGCCAGCAGCTTAGACGGAGTCTCCTACAATGAGCAGTTCTTC
NA	TRBJ2-7	TRBV3-1	many	CASSQSPGEQYF	TGTGCCAGCAGCCAATCCCCGGGAGAGCAGTACTTC
TRBD1	TRBJ1-6	TRBV7-9	NA	CASSGGTAYNSPLHF	TGTGCCAGCAGCGGGGGGACAGCCTATAATTCACCCCTCCACTTT
NA	TRBJ1-1	TRBV4-3	many	CASSEEAGFLREAFF	TGCGCCAGCAGTGAAGAGGCAGGGTTCCTCCGCGAAGCTTTCTTT
NA	TRBJ2-7	TRBV7-9	many	CASSPGVSYEQYF	TGTGCCAGCAGCCCGGGGGTGTCCTACGAGCAGTACTTC
NA	TRBJ1-2	TRBV30	many	CAWTQGLHAMGYTF	TGTGCCTGGACCCAGGGACTCCACGCTATGGGCTACACCTTC
NA	TRBJ1-2	TRBV9	few	CASSARTDNYGYTF	TGTGCCAGCAGCGCCCGGACAGATAACTATGGCTACACCTTC
TRBD1	TRBJ2-5	TRBV5-1	few	CASSLQGAQETQYF	TGCGCCAGCAGCCTACAGGGGGCCCAAGAGACCCAGTACTTC
NA	TRBJ1-4	TRBV7-9	NA	CASSSGNNLEKLFF	TGTGCCAGCAGCTCCGGGAATAATCTGGAAAAACTGTTTTTT
NA	TRBJ2-4	TRBV23-1	many	CASSQSAGKAKNIQYF	TGCGCCAGCAGTCAATCCGCCGGGAAAGCCAAAAACATTCAGTACTTC
NA	TRBJ1-5	TRBV11-3	many	CASSPPTGRGNQPQHF	TGTGCCAGCAGCCCCCCAACGGGACGAGGCAATCAGCCCCAGCATTTT
NA	TRBJ1-4	TRBV6-5	many	CASSRLQGEEKLFF	TGTGCCAGCAGCCGCTTACAGGGTGAAGAAAAACTGTTTTTT
NA	TRBJ1-1	TRBV10-3	many	CAISEPTVDGEAFF	TGTGCCATCAGTGAGCCCACGGTAGACGGTGAAGCTTTCTTT
TRBD2	TRBJ2-7	TRBV7-3	few	CASSYSGRGPYEQYF	TGTGCCAGCAGCTATAGCGGGAGGGGCCCCTACGAGCAGTACTTC
NA	TRBJ1-2	TRBV6-6	few	CAKTGYGYTF	TGTGCCAAGACAGGCTATGGCTACACCTTC
TRBD2	TRBJ2-1	TRBV10-3	NA	CAISQGLGINEQFF	TGTGCCATCAGCCAGGGACTAGGGATAAATGAGCAGTTCTTC
TRBD2	TRBJ2-5	TRBV3-1	NA	CASSPRTSGETQYF	TGTGCCAGCAGCCCCAGGACTAGCGGGGAGACCCAGTACTTC
TRBD1	TRBJ1-5	TRBV27	many	CASSSSGTGVVNQPQHF	TGTGCCAGCAGTTCGTCCGGGACAGGGGTAGTCAATCAGCCCCAGCATTTT
NA	TRBJ1-2	TRBV7-9	many	CASSSSGGNGYTF	TGTGCCAGCAGCTCGAGCGGGGGCAATGGCTACACCTTC
TRBD2	TRBJ2-7	TRBV20-1	few	CSAGTSGSLNEQYF	TGCAGTGCCGGGACTAGCGGGAGTCTAAACGAGCAGTACTTC